This TCR beta chain stems from a study of Graves' ophthalmopathy and Graves' hyperthyroidism. In the study overall: Before any treatment was given, at initial diagnosis, peripheral blood was collected.

RNA transcripts yielded amplified TCR beta CDR3 regions. First-round RT-PCR used HTBI primers; second-round multiplex PCR followed. TCRdb recomputed calls from the multiplex PCR reads with MiXCR, one row per CDR3 protein. This table holds under 200,000 distinct CDR3 sequences, approximately 40% found once. The CDR3 is 16 amino acids. Trimming removed 6 bases from V and 2 bases from J, with 22 bases in between. Germline V gene data show CDR1 as DFQATT and CDR2 as SNEGSKA (reference sequence). On this clonotype itself: Its antigen is unidentified.

Whole-study results and caveats: Built on 13 signatures, a model told ophthalmopathy apart from stable hyperthyroidism with about 90% sensitivity and less than 82% specificity.

The sequence was obtained from a middle-aged woman with Graves' ophthalmopathy. The chain combines TRBV20-1 with TRBJ1-2, with D perhaps TRBD1 (5 bases). The source material was peripheral blood. DNA of the CDR3: TGCAGTGCAAGGCCGGGACTATCTTTTCCGAACTATGGCTACACCTTC. Amino acid sequence: CSARPGLSFPNYGYTF.